A single sample is the source of the 5 T cell receptor beta chains below, sequenced in a study of CD8 T cells in ankylosing spondylitis. TCRdb recomputed calls from the 5' RACE reads with MiXCR, one row per CDR3 protein. The table lists approximately 100,000 distinct CDR3 sequences, roughly 8% of them singletons, with 9.9% in the top ten. Sequenced sample: blood, either unsorted or a sorted T cell fraction (not recorded which). The receptors were gathered from a male donor with ankylosing spondylitis or in good health (not recorded which).

This clonotype has at least ten counts. This sequence joins TRBV7-9 and TRBJ1-1; 8 positions match TRBD1. Germline V lookup: CDR1 SEHNR, CDR2 FQNEAQ (reference sequence). This CDR3 spans 15 amino acids. V lost 4 bases, J lost 7 bases, and 11 bases stayed unmatched. CDR3 coding DNA: TGTGCCAGCAGCTCTAGGACAGGGAAAGCTCATGAAGCTTTCTTT. It codes for CASSSRTGKAHEAFF. Looking up the rest from reference TRBV7-9 and TRBJ1-1 gives the full variable domain: DTGVSQNPRHKITKRGQNVTFRCDPISEHNRLYWYRQTLGQGPEFLTYFQNEAQLEKSRLLSDRFSAERPKGSFSTLEIQRTEQGDSAMYLCASSSRTGKAHEAFFGQGTRLTVV.

This clonotype was picked up many times. The chain combines TRBV20-1 with TRBJ2-5; D may be TRBD1 (7 bases). This CDR3 region has 16 residues. V was shortened by 0 bases and J by 2 bases, with 16 bases between the two germline ends. The V gene's germline CDR1 is DFQATT and CDR2 SNEGSKA (reference sequence). Written as DNA, the CDR3 is TGCAGTGCTAGAGATGGGGGGACAGCTGCACAAGAGACCCAGTACTTC. This sequence encodes CSARDGGTAAQETQYF.

In this sample, this clonotype turned up many times. This chain connects TRBV6-5 to TRBJ1-3, with 11 bases aligning to TRBD1. The CDR3 runs to 16 residues. From germline, CDR1 is MNHEY and CDR2 SVGAGI. J lost 2 bases, V lost 2 bases, and 2 bases had no gene match. The CDR3 protein is CASSYGQGAAGNTIYF. The CDR3 nucleotides are TGTGCCAGCAGTTACGGACAGGGGGCAGCTGGAAACACCATATATTTT.

This rearrangement joins TRBV5-1 to TRBJ1-5; 7 bases map to TRBD1. Per the germline V gene, CDR1 is SGHRS and CDR2 is YFSETQ. The trim removed 0 bases at V and 5 bases at J, leaving 5 bases unmatched. The CDR3 has 15 amino acids. The DNA of the CDR3 is TGCGCCAGCAGCTTGGACGACAGGGAAGATCAGCCCCAGCATTTT. Protein: CASSLDDREDQPQHF.

This clonotype was detected only a few times. The V and J genes are TRBV7-6 and TRBJ1-3; 7 bases line up with TRBD1. The V segment lost 4 bases and the J segment 2 bases; nucleotides outside the gene matches: 5. Germline V CDR1 and CDR2: SGHVS, FNYEAQ. CDR3 size: 15 residues. The CDR3 loop reads CASSSYRGPGNTIYF. DNA of the CDR3: TGTGCCAGCAGCTCTTACAGGGGCCCTGGAAACACCATATATTTT.